The T cell receptor (beta chain) under discussion was sequenced for a study of blood T cell repertoires in COVID-19. This table comes from immunoSEQ multiplex PCR, and its TCRdb copy is limited to in-frame clones, with some not included. The table has roughly 100,000 clones, 70% to 80% seen once. The sequence came from a human donor with acute or convalescent COVID-19. The donor label of this sample is uncertain. What was sequenced was peripheral blood.

The CDR3 DNA reads as TGCAGTGTCCTAACGACAGGCTCATATGGCTACACCTTC. Protein sequence: CSVLTTGSYGYTF. The genes are TRBV29-1 and TRBJ1-2, with D perhaps matching TRBD1 (6 bases). The CDR3 contains 13 residues. The germline gives CDR1 SQVTM, CDR2 ANQGSEA.